This T cell receptor (beta chain) was captured in a study of cytomegalovirus exposure and HLA in healthy donors. CDR1 is MNHNS and CDR2 is SASEGT in the germline V gene. The CDR3 contains 15 residues. Trimming pared 3 bases from V and 3 bases from J, leaving 15 bases between. The PCR used 60 Vbeta and 13 Jbeta primers. Only in-frame clones appear in the TCRdb table, and some are missing; sequencing was by immunoSEQ multiplex PCR. The top ten hold roughly 4% of the sample, which has roughly 120,000 clones, approximately 80% seen once. This sequence was found in a human donor in good health. The chain has TRBV6-1 and TRBJ2-7, with D perhaps TRBD2 (6 bases). Sequencing used PBMCs. The DNA of the CDR3 is TGTGCCAGCAGTGAGACGACTAGGTCCCTCTACGAGCAGTACTTC. The encoded protein is CASSETTRSLYEQYF.